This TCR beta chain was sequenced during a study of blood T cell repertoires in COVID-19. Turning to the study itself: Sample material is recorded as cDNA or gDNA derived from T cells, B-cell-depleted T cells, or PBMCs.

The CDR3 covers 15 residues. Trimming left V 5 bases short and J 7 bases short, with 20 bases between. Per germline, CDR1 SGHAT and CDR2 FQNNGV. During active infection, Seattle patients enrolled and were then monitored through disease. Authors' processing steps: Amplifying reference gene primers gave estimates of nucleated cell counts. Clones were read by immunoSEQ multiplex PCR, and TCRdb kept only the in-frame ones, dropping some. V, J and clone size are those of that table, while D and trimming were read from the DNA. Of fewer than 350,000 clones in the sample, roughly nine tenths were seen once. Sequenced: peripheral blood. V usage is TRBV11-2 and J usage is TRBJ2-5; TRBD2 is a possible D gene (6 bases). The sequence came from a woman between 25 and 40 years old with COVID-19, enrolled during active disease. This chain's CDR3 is CASSPYLSGSGTQYF. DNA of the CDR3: TGTGCCAGCAGCCCATATCTGAGCGGGTCGGGGACCCAGTACTTC. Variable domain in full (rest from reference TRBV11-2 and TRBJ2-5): EAGVAQSPRYKIIEKRQSVAFWCNPISGHATLYWYQQILGQGPKLLIQFQNNGVVDDSQLPKDRFSAERLKGVDSTLKIQPAKLEDSAVYLCASSPYLSGSGTQYFGPGTRLLVL.